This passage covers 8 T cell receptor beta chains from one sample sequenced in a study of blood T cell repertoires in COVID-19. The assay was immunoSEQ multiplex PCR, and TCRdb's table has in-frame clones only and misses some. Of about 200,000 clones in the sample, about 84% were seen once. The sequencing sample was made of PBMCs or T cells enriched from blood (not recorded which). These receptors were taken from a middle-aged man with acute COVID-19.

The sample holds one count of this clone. This CDR3 reads CASSQTPGQGPSGELFF. Here the CDR3 DNA reads TGTGCCAGCAGCCAGACACCGGGACAGGGGCCCTCCGGGGAGCTGTTTTTT. This chain uses TRBV16 with TRBJ2-2; TRBD1 aligns across 10 bases. The germline gives CDR1 KGHSY, CDR2 FQNENV. The CDR3 runs to 17 residues. J was trimmed by 6 bases and V by 3 bases; bases with no gene match: 10.

CDR3 in amino acids: CAWSSLREQYF. In DNA form, the CDR3 reads TGTGCCTGGAGCTCACTAAGGGAGCAGTACTTC. V is TRBV30 and J is TRBJ2-7; the D is unclear. CDR3 size: 11 residues. V lost 3 bases and J 7 bases, leaving 10 bases between the germline ends. Per germline, CDR1 GTSNPN and CDR2 SVGIG (reference sequence).

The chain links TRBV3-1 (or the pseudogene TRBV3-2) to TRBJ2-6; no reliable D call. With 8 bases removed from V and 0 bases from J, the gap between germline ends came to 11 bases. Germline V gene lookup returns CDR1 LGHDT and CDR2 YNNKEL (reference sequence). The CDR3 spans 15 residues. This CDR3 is CASALSSSGANVLTF. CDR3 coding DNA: TGTGCCAGCGCCCTCTCGAGCTCTGGGGCCAACGTCCTGACTTTC.

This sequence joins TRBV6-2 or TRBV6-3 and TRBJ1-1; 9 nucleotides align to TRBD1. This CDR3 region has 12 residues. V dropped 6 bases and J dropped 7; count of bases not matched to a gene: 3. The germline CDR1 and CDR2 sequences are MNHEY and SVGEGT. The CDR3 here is CASSDRGNEAFF. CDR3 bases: TGTGCCAGCAGCGACAGGGGGAATGAAGCTTTCTTT.

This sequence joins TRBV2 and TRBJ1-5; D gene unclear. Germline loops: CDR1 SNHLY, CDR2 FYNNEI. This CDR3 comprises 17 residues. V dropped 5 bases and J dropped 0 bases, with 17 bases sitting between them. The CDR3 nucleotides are TGTGCCAGCAGTAGAGGAGAGAGAACTTATAGCAATCAGCCCCAGCATTTT. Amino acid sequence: CASSRGERTYSNQPQHF.

Here the CDR3 reads CASSSNRDRVNTEAFF. CDR3 in DNA: TGTGCCAGCAGTTCGAACAGGGACAGAGTGAACACTGAAGCTTTCTTT. V is TRBV6-2 or TRBV6-3 and J is TRBJ1-1, with 7 bases identical to TRBD1. There are 16 residues in the CDR3. The ends lost 4 bases at V and 0 bases at J; junction bases unmatched: 8. CDR1 is MNHEY and CDR2 is SVGEGT in the germline V gene.

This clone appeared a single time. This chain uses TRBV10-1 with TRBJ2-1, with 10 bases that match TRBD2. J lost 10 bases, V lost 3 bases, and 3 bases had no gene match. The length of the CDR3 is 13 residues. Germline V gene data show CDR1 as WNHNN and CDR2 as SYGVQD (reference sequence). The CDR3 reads CASSELAGQEQFF. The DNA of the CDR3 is TGCGCCAGCAGTGAACTAGCGGGACAGGAGCAGTTCTTC.

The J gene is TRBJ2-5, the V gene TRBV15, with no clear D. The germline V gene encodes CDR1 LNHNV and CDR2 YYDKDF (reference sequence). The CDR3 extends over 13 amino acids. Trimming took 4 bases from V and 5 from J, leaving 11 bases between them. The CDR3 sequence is CATSTNPWETQYF. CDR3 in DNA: TGTGCCACCAGCACTAACCCATGGGAGACCCAGTACTTC.